A selection of T cell receptor beta chains follows, all from one sample in a study of T-cell memory formation after mild COVID-19. TCRdb re-called the 5' RACE reads with MiXCR, one entry per CDR3 protein. This table holds roughly 610,000 distinct CDR3 sequences, 17% found once. The sample comprised PBMCs or a T cell subset sorted from them (not recorded which). All receptors come from an adult woman who had mild COVID-19 (a few samples of this study predate the infection). Cell type and time point are not known. Each CDR3 is given with its conserved first and last residue. D genes are given only for firm matches. Clone size is stated in some rows and not others, as once, few, many or a class when expanded.

>TRBJ2-7|TRBV7-9|NA|13|NA
CASSLVTEDEQYF
TGTGCCAGCAGCCTAGTTACAGAAGACGAGCAGTACTTC
>TRBJ2-3|TRBV5-6|TRBD1|16|few
CASSLGPGGPTDTQYF
TGTGCCAGCAGCTTGGGGCCAGGGGGCCCCACAGATACGCAGTATTTT
>TRBJ2-2|TRBV15|NA|19|NA
CATSRERHLSASNTGELFF
TGTGCCACCAGCAGAGAAAGGCATTTGTCGGCCAGTAACACCGGGGAGCTGTTTTTT
>TRBJ2-3|TRBV12-3/TRBV12-4|TRBD1|15|many
CASRTGTGSTDTQYF
TGTGCCAGCAGGACCGGGACAGGATCGACAGATACGCAGTATTTT
>TRBJ2-1|TRBV6-6|TRBD1|15|NA
CASSEGTGYVDEQFF
TGTGCCAGCAGCGAGGGGACAGGGTATGTTGATGAGCAGTTCTTC
>TRBJ1-1|TRBV6-1|NA|14|few
CASSGQVVSAEAFF
TGTGCCAGCAGTGGACAGGTCGTGTCCGCTGAAGCTTTCTTT
>TRBJ1-2|TRBV5-6|NA|15|NA
CASSLSGRILNGYTF
TGTGCCAGCAGCTTGTCTGGAAGAATATTAAATGGCTACACCTTC
>TRBJ2-1|TRBV12-3/TRBV12-4|TRBD2|14|NA
CASSLIAGNNEQFF
TGTGCCAGCAGTCTGATAGCGGGGAACAATGAGCAGTTCTTC
>TRBJ2-7|TRBV6-2/TRBV6-3|TRBD1|13|few
CASMGTVTYEQYF
TGTGCCAGCATGGGGACAGTAACCTACGAGCAGTACTTC
>TRBJ2-7|TRBV7-8|NA|14|NA
CASSAHGGGYEQYF
TGTGCCAGCAGCGCACACGGAGGGGGGTACGAGCAGTACTTC
>TRBJ1-1|TRBV4-1|NA|15|NA
CASSQAGHGNTEAFF
TGCGCCAGCAGCCAGGCGGGACACGGGAACACTGAAGCTTTCTTT
>TRBJ2-7|TRBV18|NA|14|NA
CASSPLRTSYEQYF
TGTGCCAGCTCACCACTTAGGACTTCCTACGAGCAGTACTTC
>TRBJ1-6|TRBV9|NA|15|NA
CASSVAGSSSSPLHF
TGTGCCAGCAGCGTAGCAGGGTCATCGAGTTCACCCCTCCACTTT
>TRBJ2-3|TRBV7-8|NA|15|NA
CASSQRGGLTDTQYF
TGTGCCAGCAGTCAAAGGGGGGGCCTCACAGATACGCAGTATTTT
>TRBJ2-6|TRBV27|NA|15|few
CASSPTPHGANVLTF
TGTGCCAGCAGTCCGACCCCCCACGGGGCCAACGTCCTGACTTTC
>TRBJ2-3|TRBV5-1|TRBD1|17|NA
CASSLDATGGFTDTQYF
TGCGCCAGCAGCTTGGATGCGACAGGGGGGTTTACAGATACGCAGTATTTT
>TRBJ1-6|TRBV2|TRBD1|14|NA
CASTDPDRVDYLHF
TGTGCCAGCACCGACCCCGACAGGGTCGATTACCTCCACTTT
>TRBJ2-2|TRBV19|NA|17|once
CASSPGVLGATAGELFF
TGTGCCAGTAGTCCTGGCGTTTTGGGGGCCACGGCCGGGGAGCTGTTTTTT
>TRBJ1-6|TRBV6-1|NA|14|few
CASSEPSYNSPLHF
TGTGCCAGCAGTGAACCCAGCTATAATTCACCCCTCCACTTT
>TRBJ1-2|TRBV5-1|NA|12|NA
CASSSGDIGYTF
TGCGCCAGCAGCTCGGGGGACATTGGCTACACCTTC
>TRBJ1-5|TRBV18|TRBD1|16|NA
CASSRGQGDSNQPQHF
TGTGCCAGCTCACGCGGACAGGGTGATAGCAATCAGCCCCAGCATTTT
>TRBJ2-3|TRBV6-5|TRBD2|16|NA
CASSYFSGGSTDTQYF
TGTGCCAGCAGTTACTTCTCGGGGGGGAGCACAGATACGCAGTATTTT
>TRBJ1-1|TRBV7-9|NA|13|few
CASSPRILTEAFF
TGTGCCAGCAGCCCGAGGATCCTCACTGAAGCTTTCTTT
>TRBJ2-7|TRBV6-5|TRBD1|15|few
CASIGQGAGSYEQYF
TGTGCCAGCATCGGACAGGGGGCAGGTTCCTACGAGCAGTACTTC
>TRBJ1-5|TRBV12-3/TRBV12-4|NA|15|NA
CASSLTFSSNQPQHF
TGTGCCAGCAGTTTGACCTTTTCTAGCAATCAGCCCCAGCATTTT
>TRBJ2-1|TRBV20-1|TRBD1|16|few
CSAREYGTGSYNEQFF
TGCAGTGCTAGAGAGTATGGGACAGGGTCCTACAATGAGCAGTTCTTC
>TRBJ2-7|TRBV5-1|TRBD1|14|many
CASSAGTGLYEQYF
TGCGCCAGCAGCGCCGGGACAGGGCTCTACGAGCAGTACTTC